The 8 T cell receptor beta chains below come from one sample, sequenced in a study of response to subunit inactivated influenza vaccine. TCRdb re-derived calls from the RT-PCR reads in MiXCR, one entry per CDR3 protein. The sample yields about 830,000 distinct CDR3 sequences, under 20% seen once. The sequenced sample was PBMCs from blood, obtained more than 4 days after vaccination. The receptors originated from a man between 50 and 59 years old who received an inactivated influenza vaccine.

The rearrangement links TRBV6-2 or TRBV6-3 to TRBJ1-5; D is undetermined. V lost 2 bases, J lost 9 bases, and 11 bases lay in between. The CDR3 spans 13 residues. Germline CDR1 reads MNHEY; CDR2 reads SVGEGT. Here the CDR3 reads CASSYVGTPPQHF. The CDR3 DNA reads TGTGCCAGCAGTTACGTGGGCACTCCGCCCCAGCATTTT.

This clonotype appeared a few times. One base away lies a much larger clone, so this may be a sequencing read error. The J gene is TRBJ2-3, the V gene TRBV6-2 or TRBV6-3; TRBD2 aligns across 8 bases. The V segment lost 2 bases and the J segment 0 bases; nucleotides outside the gene matches: 7. Per the germline V gene, CDR1 is MNHEY and CDR2 is SVGEGT. CDR3 size: 17 residues. CDR3 bases: TGTGCCAGCAGTTACGCCGGACTAGCAGCTAGCACAGATACGCAGTATTTT. Translated: CASSYAGLAASTDTQYF.

The chain carries TRBV20-1 and TRBJ1-5, with a possible D match to TRBD1 (5 bases). This CDR3 has 15 amino acids. Trimming stripped 5 bases from V and 4 bases from J, with 18 bases between. From germline, CDR1 is DFQATT and CDR2 SNEGSKA (reference sequence). CDR3 protein: CSARPGLRPNQPQHF. CDR3 nucleotides: TGCAGTGCTCGGCCGGGACTTAGACCAAATCAGCCCCAGCATTTT.

This clonotype showed up just a few times. This chain connects TRBV25-1 to TRBJ2-1, with 9 bases lining up with TRBD2. The germline V gene encodes CDR1 MGHDK and CDR2 SYGVNS. The ends lost 2 bases at V and 4 bases at J; junction bases unmatched: 6. The CDR3 runs to 16 residues. The CDR3 DNA sequence: TGTGCCAGCAGTGAACGGGGTAGCGGGAGTTACAATGAGCAGTTCTTC. This translates into CASSERGSGSYNEQFF.

The rearrangement links TRBV20-1 to TRBJ2-1; D remains unclear. CDR3 length equals 14 residues. CDR1 is DFQATT and CDR2 is SNEGSKA in the germline V gene (reference sequence). V was cut by 0 bases and J by 1 base, with 7 bases left in between. The CDR3 DNA follows: TGCAGTGCTAGAGATGGACCTTCCTACAATGAGCAGTTCTTC. This codes for CSARDGPSYNEQFF.

In its sample, this clonotype was seen a few times. The V gene is TRBV6-5, the J gene TRBJ2-1, with 10 bases identical to TRBD2. The junction had 7 bases not matched to a gene; V was cut back by 2 bases and J by 9 bases. The CDR3 extends over 15 amino acids. The germline V gene encodes CDR1 MNHEY and CDR2 SVGAGI. The CDR3 coding sequence is TGTGCCAGCAGTTACGGCTCTAGCGGGAGAGCTGAGCAGTTCTTC. Its protein is CASSYGSSGRAEQFF.

This clonotype was observed a few times. The chain uses TRBV6-4 and TRBJ2-2, with 12 bases matching TRBD2. Trimming took 6 bases from V and 3 from J; bases not matched to a gene: 14. CDR3 size: 19 residues. Germline V CDR1 and CDR2: MRHNA, SNTAGT. This CDR3 is CASSLHDLAGGPYTGELFF. The CDR3 nucleotides are TGTGCCAGCAGCCTACATGACCTAGCGGGGGGGCCGTACACCGGGGAGCTGTTTTTT.

The chain has TRBV29-1 and TRBJ2-7; perhaps TRBD1 as D (6 bases). Germline V lookup: CDR1 SQVTM, CDR2 ANQGSEA. The CDR3 runs to 13 residues. Trimming cost V 7 bases and J 5 bases, with 18 bases left between them. The CDR3 spells CSADGKNRDEQYF. The CDR3 coding sequence is TGCAGCGCCGATGGGAAAAACAGGGACGAGCAGTACTTC.